The 30 T cell receptor beta chains reported below all come from one sample, sequenced in a study of PD-1 blockade in classical Hodgkin lymphoma. Every patient was affected by relapse after autologous stem cell transplantation, while exposure to brentuximab vedotin was not uniform. Measured with immunoSEQ multiplex PCR; TCRdb has only the in-frame clones, and not every one. In the table there are roughly 30,000 clones, approximately 87% of which are singletons. The sample in question was peripheral blood mononuclear cells (PBMCs), obtained before the second cycle of nivolumab. The origin of the receptors is a human donor with classical Hodgkin lymphoma.

The CDR3 nucleotides are TGTGCCATCAGCCGGAGGGACAGGGGAAGCACAGATACGCAGTATTTT. Translation gives CAISRRDRGSTDTQYF. The rearrangement links TRBV10-3 to TRBJ2-3, with 10 positions matching TRBD1. Trimming cost V 6 bases and J 0 bases; bases outside gene matches: 6. Germline values: CDR1 ENHRY, CDR2 SYGVKD. CDR3 length: 16 residues.

The J gene is TRBJ1-3, the V gene TRBV13; TRBD1 is a possible D gene (5 bases). V lost 4 bases and J 3 bases, leaving 13 bases between the germline ends. Looked up from germline, CDR1 is PRHDT and CDR2 is FYEKMQ (reference sequence). The CDR3 totals 15 residues. This CDR3 is CASSSLRDGGNTIYF. The CDR3 DNA is TGTGCCAGCAGCTCACTCCGGGACGGTGGAAACACCATATATTTT. The variable domain in full, with the rest retrieved from reference TRBV13 and TRBJ1-3, is AAGVIQSPRHLIKEKRETATLKCYPIPRHDTVYWYQQGPGQDPQFLISFYEKMQSDKGSIPDRFSAQQFSDYHSELNMSSLELGDSALYFCASSSLRDGGNTIYFGEGSWLTVV.

This chain links TRBV19 with TRBJ2-1, with a possible D match to TRBD2 (6 bases). Trimming cost V 7 bases and J 2 bases, with 12 bases left between them. Looked up from germline, CDR1 is LNHDA and CDR2 is SQIVND (reference sequence). The CDR3 spans 14 residues. The CDR3 nucleotides read TGTGCCAGTAAGCCGGGACTTACCTACAATGAGCAGTTCTTC. Translating gives CASKPGLTYNEQFF. The variable domain in full, with the rest retrieved from reference TRBV19 and TRBJ2-1, is DGGITQSPKYLFRKEGQNVTLSCEQNLNHDAMYWYRQDPGQGLRLIYYSQIVNDFQKGDIAEGYSVSREKKESFPLTVTSAQKNPTAFYLCASKPGLTYNEQFFGPGTRLTVL.

V is TRBV23-1 and J is TRBJ2-1; 7 nucleotides agree with TRBD2. TRBV23-1 is classed as an ORF, of uncertain function. With 5 bases clipped from V and 6 bases from J, the junction kept 16 bases outside the gene matches. This CDR3 has 17 residues. As DNA, the CDR3 is TGCGCCAGCAGTTTGCGCGGTGCGGGAGTTTGCTGCAATGAGCAGTTCTTC. It encodes CASSLRGAGVCCNEQFF.

CDR3 coding DNA: TGTGCCAGCAGCTTAGAGGGGGCCTTGACGTCCAATTCACCCCTCCACTTT. It codes for CASSLEGALTSNSPLHF. The rearrangement joins TRBV7-9 to TRBJ1-6; TRBD1 matches 7 bases. Germline CDR1 and CDR2: SEHNR and FQNEAQ (reference sequence). V trimming: 1 base; J trimming: 7 bases; junction bases outside the gene matches: 10. CDR3 size: 17 residues.

The rearrangement links TRBV19 to TRBJ2-1, with D tentatively TRBD2 (5 bases). The CDR3 is made up of 14 amino acids. Germline lookup yields CDR1 LNHDA and CDR2 SQIVND (reference sequence). V lost 1 base, J lost 3 bases, and 7 bases lay in between. The CDR3 region has the DNA TGTGCCAGTAGTATAGCGGACTTCTACAATGAGCAGTTCTTC. This sequence encodes CASSIADFYNEQFF.

V gene TRBV20-1 combines with J gene TRBJ2-3; D might be TRBD2 (5 bases). Germline assignment: CDR1 DFQATT and CDR2 SNEGSKA (reference sequence). The CDR3 runs 11 residues. CDR3 loop: CSWTVTDTQYF. The CDR3 DNA is TGCAGCTGGACTGTAACAGATACGCAGTATTTT.

This chain uses TRBV7-9 with TRBJ2-1, with D hard to call. Trimming removed 5 bases from V and 6 bases from J, with 5 bases in between. The CDR3 sequence is 11 residues long. CDR1 and CDR2 from the germline V gene are SEHNR and FQNEAQ (reference sequence). The CDR3 spells CASSSPNEQFF. CDR3 DNA: TGTGCCAGCAGCAGTCCCAATGAGCAGTTCTTC. Variable domain in full (rest from reference TRBV7-9 and TRBJ2-1): DTGVSQNPRHKITKRGQNVTFRCDPISEHNRLYWYRQTLGQGPEFLTYFQNEAQLEKSRLLSDRFSAERPKGSFSTLEIQRTEQGDSAMYLCASSSPNEQFFGPGTRLTVL.

V and J are TRBV29-1 and TRBJ2-2, with D perhaps TRBD1 (5 bases). V dropped 7 bases and J dropped 4 bases, with 13 bases sitting between them. This CDR3 has 13 amino acids. Germline lookup yields CDR1 SQVTM and CDR2 ANQGSEA. The CDR3 protein is CSAAGIGTGELFF. The CDR3 DNA sequence: TGCAGCGCCGCAGGGATCGGCACCGGGGAGCTGTTTTTT.

CDR3 sequence reads: CASGTYRGPNTEAFF. The DNA for the CDR3 is TGTGCCAGCGGGACGTACAGGGGGCCGAACACTGAAGCTTTCTTT. V is TRBV9 and J is TRBJ1-1; 9 bases align to TRBD1. Germline loops: CDR1 SGDLS, CDR2 YYNGEE. This CDR3 is 15 amino acids long. V gave up 7 bases and J gave up 1 base; unmatched junction bases: 8.

In its sample, this clone was seen a few times. The chain has TRBV7-3 and TRBJ1-1; 7 positions match TRBD1. The germline CDR1 and CDR2 sequences are SGHTA and FQGTGA. The CDR3 spans 14 residues. V was clipped by 1 base and J by 5 bases; unmatched bases: 4. CDR3 in amino acids: CASSLNPGGTEAFF. The CDR3 DNA sequence: TGTGCCAGCAGCTTAAATCCAGGGGGAACTGAAGCTTTCTTT. Full variable domain (missing parts from reference TRBV7-3 and TRBJ1-1): GAGVSQTPSNKVTEKGKYVELRCDPISGHTALYWYRQSLGQGPEFLIYFQGTGAADDSGLPNDRFFAVRPEGSVSTLKIQRTERGDSAVYLCASSLNPGGTEAFFGQGTRLTVV.

J is TRBJ2-5 and V is TRBV9; D is tentatively TRBD1 or TRBD2 (6 bases each). The CDR3 totals 14 residues. V lost 3 bases and J lost 1, with 10 bases in between. Looked up from germline, CDR1 is SGDLS and CDR2 is YYNGEE. CDR3: CASSGGTSQETQYF. The CDR3 DNA follows: TGTGCCAGCAGCGGCGGGACAAGCCAAGAGACCCAGTACTTC.

The V and J genes are TRBV2 and TRBJ2-7, with TRBD1 identical over 10 bases. The CDR3 spans 15 residues. Germline lookup yields CDR1 SNHLY and CDR2 FYNNEI. With V trimmed by 2 bases and J by 4 bases, 5 bases remained unmatched. For the CDR3, the DNA is TGTGCCAGCAGTGAATTCGGACAGGGGGGTTACGAGCAGTACTTC. Protein: CASSEFGQGGYEQYF.

The chain carries TRBV6-1 and TRBJ2-7; 11 bases map to TRBD2. CDR3 length: 14 amino acids. Germline CDR1 is MNHNS and CDR2 is SASEGT. Trimming removed 10 bases from V and 2 bases from J; junction bases left unmatched: 7. The CDR3 loop reads CATQLAGVPYEQYV. Written as DNA, the CDR3 is TGTGCCACTCAACTAGCGGGGGTTCCCTACGAGCAGTACGTC.

This clone appeared a single time. The rearrangement links TRBV6-1 to TRBJ1-2; weak D call: TRBD1 (5 bases). Germline V gene data show CDR1 as MNHNS and CDR2 as SASEGT. This CDR3 region has 11 residues. V was pared by 8 bases and J by 7 bases, with 11 bases between. CDR3 coding DNA: TGTGCCAGCGGGGGTTTCGGTGGCTACACCTTC. As protein: CASGGFGGYTF.

The V gene is TRBV5-1, the J gene TRBJ2-1; 14 nucleotides agree with TRBD2. V was pared by 0 bases and J by 8 bases, with 19 bases of the junction left unmatched. Germline loops: CDR1 SGHRS, CDR2 YFSETQ. This CDR3 is 21 amino acids long. The CDR3, as DNA: TGCGCCAGCAGCTTGGCCGGGAGGAGGGGACTAGCGGGAGAGAAAGCTTATGAGCAGTTCTTC. Protein sequence: CASSLAGRRGLAGEKAYEQFF.

The chain joins TRBV21-1 to TRBJ1-5; the table's D call TRBD1 went unverified against the DNA. TRBV21-1 is annotated as a pseudogene. The CDR3 contains 13 residues. As DNA, the CDR3 is TGTGCCAGCAAAACCAGGGGTAGGCAGCCCCAGCATTTT. Residues: CASKTRGRQPQHF.

The genes are TRBV4-2 and TRBJ2-3; 8 bases are a match to TRBD2. The V gene's germline CDR1 is LGHNA and CDR2 YNFKEQ. V was clipped by 1 base and J by 4 bases; unmatched bases: 10. The CDR3 has 17 amino acids. The CDR3 protein is CASSQATSAGGPDTQYF. The CDR3 DNA is TGTGCCAGCAGCCAAGCTACGTCGGCGGGAGGCCCAGATACGCAGTATTTT.

This chain uses TRBV27 with TRBJ2-6, with D unresolved. Germline CDR1 reads MNHEY; CDR2 reads SMNVEV (reference sequence). The ends were cut back, 3 bases at V and 1 base at J, with 13 bases in the middle. The CDR3 totals 17 residues. CDR3 in DNA: TGTGCCAGCAGTTTCCTGGACGCGCCGTCTGGGGCCAACGTCCTGACTTTC. Protein sequence: CASSFLDAPSGANVLTF.

The chain is built from TRBV11-1 and TRBJ1-2; D gene uncertain. V was shortened by 0 bases and J by 1 base, with 0 bases between the two germline ends. The CDR3 consists of 12 residues. CDR1 is SGHAT, CDR2 FQDESV, per germline (reference sequence). CDR3 coding DNA: TGTGCCAGCAGCTTAGCTAACTATGGCTACACCTTC. Its translation is CASSLANYGYTF. Drawing the rest from reference TRBV11-1 and TRBJ1-2, the complete variable domain is EAEVAQSPRYKITEKSQAVAFWCDPISGHATLYWYRQILGQGPELLVQFQDESVVDDSQLPKDRFSAERLKGVDSTLKIQPAELGDSAMYLCASSLANYGYTFGSGTRLTVV.

J is TRBJ2-6 and V is TRBV4-1; D is ambiguous. This CDR3 has 16 amino acids. Trimming shortened V by 8 bases and J by 0 bases, and 14 bases separated the two germline ends. Germline CDR1 MGHRA, CDR2 YSYEKL. This CDR3 reads CASRKEVISGANVLTF. Here the CDR3 DNA reads TGCGCCAGCCGCAAAGAGGTCATCTCTGGGGCCAACGTCCTGACTTTC.

Concerning this clone itself: A read error may account for a junction end that differs from germline. The CDR3 here is CASSYSIGVF. DNA of the CDR3: TGTGCCAGCAGTTACTCGATAGGCGTGTTT. The rearrangement links TRBV6-5 to TRBJ1-4; no reliable D call. The CDR3 is 10 amino acids. Looked up from germline, CDR1 is MNHEY and CDR2 is SVGAGI.

The chain employs TRBV19 and TRBJ1-5; D remains ambiguous. CDR3 size: 13 residues. The germline gives CDR1 LNHDA, CDR2 SQIVND (reference sequence). The V end lost 2 bases, the J end lost 7 bases, and 9 bases lay between the germline ends. The CDR3 loop reads CASSILFRQPQHF. The CDR3 nucleotides are TGTGCCAGTAGTATACTGTTCAGACAGCCCCAGCATTTT.

The CDR3 region is CASSPRKPGQTSVGYTF. The CDR3 region has the DNA TGTGCCAGCAGCCCCCGCAAACCGGGACAAACATCGGTTGGCTACACCTTC. The rearrangement links TRBV7-8 to TRBJ1-2, with TRBD1 as a possible D gene (6 bases). Germline values: CDR1 SGHVS, CDR2 FQNEAQ. The CDR3 length is 17 residues. Trimming shortened V by 5 bases and J by 7 bases, and 26 bases separated the two germline ends.

The V gene is TRBV6-4, the J gene TRBJ2-7, with D maybe TRBD1 (5 bases). CDR1 is MRHNA, CDR2 SNTAGT, per germline. Deletions cut 3 bases from V and 3 bases from J, with 12 bases between. The CDR3 totals 14 residues. In DNA, the CDR3 is TGTGCCAGCAGTGAATCGGCAGGGAACTACGAGCAGTACTTC. Translated: CASSESAGNYEQYF.

The genes are TRBV19 and TRBJ1-5, with 8 bases identical to TRBD1. The CDR3 extends over 17 amino acids. The V gene end was trimmed by 0 bases and the J gene end by 9 bases; junction bases not matched to a gene: 13. Germline CDR1 and CDR2: LNHDA and SQIVND (reference sequence). The CDR3: CASSIEGDRLRRPPQHF. The DNA of the CDR3 is TGTGCCAGTAGTATAGAGGGGGACAGGTTGAGGAGACCGCCCCAGCATTTT.

This chain links TRBV7-8 with TRBJ2-2; D uncertain. The CDR3 loop spans 13 amino acids. The germline CDR1 and CDR2 sequences are SGHVS and FQNEAQ. The V gene lost 2 bases and the J gene lost 5 bases, with 6 bases spanning the gap. This CDR3 is CASSLSETGELFF. The CDR3 coding sequence is TGTGCCAGCAGCTTATCGGAAACCGGGGAGCTGTTTTTT.

This clone was observed a single time. This chain joins TRBV30 and TRBJ2-3; D is ambiguous. CDR1 and CDR2 (germline): GTSNPN, SVGIG (reference sequence). The CDR3 spans 11 residues. The V and J ends lost 3 bases and 4 bases respectively, with 5 bases between them. In DNA, the CDR3 is TGTGCCTGGAGCGGGTCAGATACGCAGTATTTT. It is translated as CAWSGSDTQYF.

The chain couples TRBV4-2 to TRBJ1-5; tentative D call: TRBD1 (6 bases). Trimming cost V 0 bases and J 3 bases, with 12 bases left between them. The CDR3 contains 16 residues. The germline V gene encodes CDR1 LGHNA and CDR2 YNFKEQ. CDR3 nucleotides: TGTGCCAGCAGCCAAGATGGGGGGGCCCTCAATCAGCCCCAGCATTTT. Its translation: CASSQDGGALNQPQHF.

The V call is TRBV7-2, the J call TRBJ2-1; perhaps TRBD2 as D (6 bases). From germline, CDR1 is SGHTA and CDR2 FQGNSA. This CDR3 region has 16 residues. V was trimmed by 5 bases and J by 5 bases, leaving 19 bases between them. As DNA, the CDR3 is TGTGCCAGCAGCCTATACGGGGCGGGATCGAACAATGAGCAGTTCTTC. This encodes CASSLYGAGSNNEQFF. Filled out from reference TRBV7-2 and TRBJ2-1, the complete variable domain reads GAGVSQSPSNKVTEKGKDVELRCDPISGHTALYWYRQSLGQGLEFLIYFQGNSAPDKSGLPSDRFSAERTGGSVSTLTIQRTQQEDSAVYLCASSLYGAGSNNEQFFGPGTRLTVL.